This is a list of T cell receptor beta chains from one sample in a study of brain metastases from non-small cell lung cancer. Measured with immunoSEQ multiplex PCR; TCRdb has only the in-frame clones, and not every one. The table records over a thousand clones, 75% to 90% of them present only once. Sequenced: tumor-adjacent normal tissue. The receptor set was obtained from a donor aged 40 or over with non-small cell lung cancer. CDR3s include the opening cysteine and the closing phenylalanine or tryptophan. Each record gives: J gene, V gene, clone size, D gene, CDR3 protein, CDR3 DNA. D genes are given only for firm matches. Clone size is stated in some rows and not others, as once, few, many or a class when expanded.

TRBJ1-2 TRBV27 once TRBD1 CASSFRGTGARGYTF TGTGCCAGCAGTTTCCGCGGGACAGGGGCGAGGGGCTACACCTTC
TRBJ1-1 TRBV7-8 once TRBD1 CASSSSRPGTGIGTTEAFF TGTGCCAGCAGCTCTAGCCGTCCCGGGACAGGGATCGGAACCACTGAAGCTTTCTTT
TRBJ2-3 TRBV9 NA TRBD2 CASSVGLAGEDTQYF TGTGCCAGCAGCGTAGGGCTAGCGGGAGAGGATACGCAGTATTTT
TRBJ2-1 TRBV5-4 NA TRBD1 CASRTTGDRYNEQFF TGTGCCAGCAGAACCACAGGGGACCGATACAATGAGCAGTTCTTC
TRBJ2-1 TRBV3-1/TRBV3-2 NA TRBD2 CASSYQMTSGREQFF TGTGCCAGCAGCTACCAAATGACTAGCGGGAGAGAGCAGTTCTTC
TRBJ2-5 TRBV25-1 NA TRBD2 CASSEELAGETQYF TGTGCCAGCAGTGAGGAACTAGCGGGAGAGACCCAGTACTTC
TRBJ2-3 TRBV27 NA NA CASSPGGGGAADTQYF TGTGCCAGCAGTCCCGGGGGAGGGGGGGCGGCAGATACGCAGTATTTT
TRBJ2-7 TRBV19 NA TRBD2 CASSIDWSTSQDEQYF TGTGCCAGTAGTATAGATTGGTCGACTAGCCAGGACGAGCAGTACTTC
TRBJ2-3 TRBV5-1 NA NA CASSLADSTDTQYF TGCGCCAGCAGCTTGGCGGATAGCACAGATACGCAGTATTTT
TRBJ2-3 TRBV19 NA TRBD1 CASSPDRASTDTQYF TGTGCCAGTAGTCCGGACAGGGCCTCCACAGATACGCAGTATTTT
TRBJ2-7 TRBV6-5 NA NA CASSRRGASSYEQYF TGTGCCAGCAGTAGAAGGGGGGCAAGCTCCTACGAGCAGTACTTC
TRBJ2-2 TRBV3-1/TRBV3-2 NA NA CAIRDSSGELFF TGTGCTATCCGGGACTCCTCCGGGGAGCTGTTTTTT
TRBJ1-6 TRBV19 NA TRBD1 CASSLTGGTSPLHF TGTGCCAGTAGCCTTACAGGGGGCACTTCACCCCTCCACTTT
TRBJ2-3 TRBV27 NA NA CASCSDGTYSLTDTQYF TGTGCCAGCTGCTCTGATGGGACCTATAGCCTCACAGATACGCAGTATTTT
TRBJ2-1 TRBV7-2 NA TRBD2 CASSLAASGSLYEQFF TGTGCCAGCAGCTTAGCGGCTAGCGGGAGTCTATATGAGCAGTTCTTC
TRBJ2-7 TRBV5-6 NA NA CASSLVTGRYEQYF TGTGCCAGCAGCTTGGTGACAGGGAGGTACGAGCAGTACTTC
TRBJ2-7 TRBV28 NA NA CASSSGPVYEQYF TGTGCCAGCAGTTCCGGGCCGGTTTACGAGCAGTACTTC
TRBJ1-4 TRBV19 NA NA CASSIEGGRGEKLFF TGTGCCAGTAGTATAGAGGGGGGGCGAGGTGAAAAACTGTTTTTT
TRBJ2-1 TRBV19 NA NA CASSIRSANEQFF TGTGCCAGTAGTATAAGGAGCGCCAATGAGCAGTTCTTC
TRBJ2-3 TRBV28 few NA CASSLRGAGTDTQYF TGTGCCAGCAGTCTTCGGGGGGCGGGCACAGATACGCAATATTTT
TRBJ2-2 TRBV25-1 NA TRBD2 CASSSPRRTSGTGELFF TGTGCCAGCAGTTCCCCCCGAAGGACTAGCGGGACCGGGGAGCTGTTTTTT
TRBJ1-1 TRBV25-1 NA NA CASSNRAMNTEAFF TGTGCCAGCAGTAACAGGGCAATGAACACTGAAGCTTTCTTT
TRBJ2-7 TRBV7-2 NA TRBD2 CASSWTSGNHPYEQYF TGTGCCAGCAGCTGGACTAGCGGGAACCACCCCTACGAGCAGTACTTC
TRBJ1-2 TRBV5-4 NA NA CASSPDSSYGYTF TGTGCCAGCAGCCCGGACAGCTCCTATGGCTACACCTTC
TRBJ2-7 TRBV30 NA TRBD1 CAWSPPGDRSYEQYF TGTGCCTGGAGTCCTCCCGGGGACAGGAGCTACGAGCAGTACTTC
TRBJ2-1 TRBV7-2 NA TRBD2 CASSLELAVSSYNEQFF TGTGCCAGCAGCTTAGAACTAGCGGTCAGCTCCTACAATGAGCAGTTCTTC
TRBJ1-2 TRBV7-9 NA NA CASSLVIGEGYGYTF TGTGCCAGCAGCTTAGTAATCGGGGAGGGCTATGGCTACACCTTC
TRBJ2-1 TRBV29-1 NA NA CSVEDPGKSSYNEQFF TGCAGCGTTGAAGATCCGGGGAAGAGCTCCTACAATGAGCAGTTCTTC
TRBJ1-1 TRBV28 NA NA CASSSSSRTFF TGTGCCAGCAGTTCCAGCTCTCGGACTTTCTTT
TRBJ2-1 TRBV15 NA NA CATSPPSLRAEQFF TGTGCCACCAGCCCTCCCTCCCTACGGGCTGAGCAGTTCTTC
TRBJ2-2 TRBV6-5 NA TRBD2 CASSYGTSDTGELFF TGTGCCAGCAGTTACGGGACTAGCGACACCGGGGAGCTGTTTTTT
TRBJ1-5 TRBV6-5 NA NA CAGSRDSAQPQHF TGTGCCGGCTCAAGGGATTCGGCTCAGCCCCAGCATTTT
TRBJ2-1 TRBV15 NA NA CATIGGSYNEQFF TGTGCCACCATAGGGGGCTCCTACAATGAGCAGTTCTTC
TRBJ2-7 TRBV29-1 NA NA CSVEEGVQYF TGCAGCGTTGAAGAGGGGGTGCAGTACTTC
TRBJ1-2 TRBV4-1 NA NA CASSQDGQGDGYTF TGCGCCAGCAGCCAAGATGGCCAGGGAGACGGCTACACCTTC
TRBJ2-1 TRBV6-5 NA TRBD2 CASTVGLAGGQQFF TGTGCCAGCACCGTGGGACTAGCGGGAGGCCAGCAGTTCTTC
TRBJ2-5 TRBV30 NA TRBD2 CAWETSGRGQTQYF TGTGCCTGGGAGACTAGCGGGAGGGGTCAGACCCAGTACTTC
TRBJ2-1 TRBV7-9 NA NA CASSFGVSGNEQFF TGTGCCAGCAGCTTTGGGGTTTCTGGCAATGAGCAGTTCTTC
TRBJ2-1 TRBV13 NA NA CASSLEGDPYNEQFF TGTGCCAGCAGCTTAGAAGGGGACCCCTACAATGAGCAGTTCTTC
TRBJ2-5 TRBV28 NA TRBD1 CASWTGESQETQYF TGTGCCAGCTGGACAGGAGAGAGCCAAGAGACCCAGTACTTC
TRBJ1-4 TRBV27 NA TRBD1 CASSAAGGTNEKLFF TGTGCCAGCAGTGCCGCAGGGGGTACTAATGAAAAACTGTTTTTT
TRBJ2-7 TRBV27 NA NA CASSPPSSYEQYF TGTGCCAGCAGCCCCCCCTCCTCCTACGAGCAGTACTTC
TRBJ1-5 TRBV7-2 NA NA CASSLGINQPQHF TGTGCCAGCAGCTTGGGAATCAATCAGCCCCAGCATTTT
TRBJ1-4 TRBV4-2 NA TRBD1 CASSQVKTGGREKLFF TGTGCCAGCAGCCAAGTTAAGACAGGGGGTAGGGAAAAACTGTTTTTT
TRBJ2-3 TRBV7-8 NA TRBD1 CASSPRTGGETQYF TGTGCCAGCAGCCCCAGGACAGGGGGCGAAACGCAGTATTTT
TRBJ2-3 TRBV29-1 NA TRBD1 CSVDRGGNTAQYF TGCAGCGTGGACAGGGGAGGGAATACTGCGCAGTATTTT
TRBJ1-4 TRBV28 NA NA CASSFSERTNEKLFF TGTGCCAGCAGTTTTTCCGAAAGAACTAATGAAAAACTGTTTTTT
TRBJ2-4 TRBV12-5 once TRBD2 CASGSDSGNIQYF TGTGCTAGTGGTTCCGATAGCGGGAACATTCAGTACTTC
TRBJ2-7 TRBV19 NA TRBD2 CASSIGGTRKNEQYF TGTGCCAGTAGTATCGGTGGGACTAGAAAGAACGAGCAGTACTTC
TRBJ2-1 TRBV10-3 large TRBD2 CAILDSGTSGAPLFF TGTGCCATCCTGGACTCCGGGACTAGCGGGGCCCCCTTGTTCTTC
TRBJ2-1 TRBV5-4 NA TRBD2 CASSLVGLADNEQFF TGTGCCAGCAGCTTAGTCGGACTAGCGGACAATGAGCAGTTCTTC
TRBJ1-1 TRBV28 NA NA CASNPPGPNTEAFF TGTGCCAGCAACCCCCCGGGACCGAACACTGAAGCTTTCTTT
TRBJ1-6 TRBV5-1 NA NA CASSGASGNSPLHF TGCGCCAGCTCTGGGGCGTCGGGTAATTCACCCCTCCACTTT
TRBJ2-1 TRBV6-5 NA NA CASSGILSSYNEQFF TGTGCCAGCAGCGGAATACTTAGCTCCTACAATGAGCAGTTCTTC
TRBJ2-5 TRBV21-1 NA NA CASSRDISEVQETQYF TGTGCCAGCAGCAGAGACATAAGTGAGGTCCAAGAGACCCAGTACTTC